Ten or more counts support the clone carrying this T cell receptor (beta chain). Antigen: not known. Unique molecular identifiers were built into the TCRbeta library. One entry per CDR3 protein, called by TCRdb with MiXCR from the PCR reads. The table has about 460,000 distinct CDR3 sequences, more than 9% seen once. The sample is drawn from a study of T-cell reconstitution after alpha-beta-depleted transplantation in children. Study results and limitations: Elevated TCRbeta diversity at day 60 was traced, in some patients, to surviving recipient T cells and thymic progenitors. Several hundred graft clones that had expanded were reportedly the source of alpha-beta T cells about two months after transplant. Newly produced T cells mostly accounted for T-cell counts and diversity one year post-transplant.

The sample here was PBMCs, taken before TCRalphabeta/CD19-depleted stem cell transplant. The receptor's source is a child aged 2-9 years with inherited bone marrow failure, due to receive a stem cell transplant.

The CDR3 nucleotides read TGCGCCAGCAGCTGGGGACTAGCGGGAGGGCCCTACACCGGGGAGCTGTTTTTT. Encoded protein: CASSWGLAGGPYTGELFF. The chain joins TRBV5-1 to TRBJ2-2; 16 positions agree with TRBD2. This CDR3 spans 18 amino acids. Germline CDR1 SGHRS, CDR2 YFSETQ. Unmatched junction bases numbered 5, after V lost 3 bases and J lost 3 bases. Full variable domain (remainder filled in from reference TRBV5-1 and TRBJ2-2): KAGVTQTPRYLIKTRGQQVTLSCSPISGHRSVSWYQQTPGQGLQFLFEYFSETQRNKGNFPGRFSGRQFSNSRSEMNVSTLELGDSALYLCASSWGLAGGPYTGELFFGEGSRLTVL.